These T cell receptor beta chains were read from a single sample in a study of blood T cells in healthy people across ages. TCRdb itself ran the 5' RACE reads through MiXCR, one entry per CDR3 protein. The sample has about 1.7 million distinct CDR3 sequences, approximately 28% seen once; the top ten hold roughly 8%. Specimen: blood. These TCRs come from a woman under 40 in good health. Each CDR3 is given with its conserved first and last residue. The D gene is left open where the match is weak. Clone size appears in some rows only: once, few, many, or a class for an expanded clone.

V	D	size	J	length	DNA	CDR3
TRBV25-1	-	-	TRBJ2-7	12	TGTGTCAGCCAGGGGAACTCCTACGAGCAGTACTTC	CVSQGNSYEQYF
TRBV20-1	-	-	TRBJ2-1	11	TGCAGTGCTAGACTGGTTACTGGGCAGTTCTTC	CSARLVTGQFF
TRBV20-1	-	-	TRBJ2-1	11	TGCAGTGCTAGAGATTGGGATGAGCAGTTCTTC	CSARDWDEQFF
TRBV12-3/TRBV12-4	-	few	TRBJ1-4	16	TGTGCCAGCAGTCCAACCAATCCGGGACCTCTTGAAAAACTGTTTTTT	CASSPTNPGPLEKLFF
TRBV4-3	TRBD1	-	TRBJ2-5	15	TGCGCCAGCAGCCAAGTCTGGGACAGGCAAGAGACCCAGTACTTC	CASSQVWDRQETQYF
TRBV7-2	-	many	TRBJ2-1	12	TGTGCCAGCAGCTTCGATCAGGGTGAGCAGTTCTTC	CASSFDQGEQFF
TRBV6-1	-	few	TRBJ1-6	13	TGTGCCAGCAGTGCAGCTTCCTATTCACCCCTCCACTTT	CASSAASYSPLHF
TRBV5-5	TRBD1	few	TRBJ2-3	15	TGTGCCAGCAGCTTGGAGACAGGGGTTAAAGATACGCAGTATTTT	CASSLETGVKDTQYF
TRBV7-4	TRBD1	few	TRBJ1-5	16	TGTGCCAGCAGCTGCAGAAAGAGGGGGCGCAATCAGCCCCAGCATTTT	CASSCRKRGRNQPQHF
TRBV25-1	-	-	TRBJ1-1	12	TGTGCCAGCTTAAGCGATGACACTGAAGCTTTCTTT	CASLSDDTEAFF
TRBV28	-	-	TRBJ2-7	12	TGTGCCAGCAGTGAGGCGAGTGACGAGCAGTACTTC	CASSEASDEQYF
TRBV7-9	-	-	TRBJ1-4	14	TGTACCAGCAGCTCGGGGGAGCAGCCCGAAAAACTGTTTTTT	CTSSSGEQPEKLFF
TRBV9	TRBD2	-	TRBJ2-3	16	TGTGCCGGCTCCGGGACTAGCGGGAGCGTAACAGATACGCAGTATTTT	CAGSGTSGSVTDTQYF
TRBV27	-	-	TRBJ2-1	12	TGTTCCAGCAGTTTCCCGAATAATGAGCAGTTCTTC	CSSSFPNNEQFF
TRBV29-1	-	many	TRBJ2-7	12	TGCAGCGGGATCGACAGATCCTACGAGCAGTACTTC	CSGIDRSYEQYF
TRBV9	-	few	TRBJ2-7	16	TGTGCCAGCAGCGTATTAGGGGGGGCGGCCTACAATGAGCAGTACTTC	CASSVLGGAAYNEQYF
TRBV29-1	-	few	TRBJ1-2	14	TGCAGCGTTGATGCAAGGGGTTCGAGATATGGCTACACCTTC	CSVDARGSRYGYTF
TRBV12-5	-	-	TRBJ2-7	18	TGTGCTAGTGGTTTGGCCCAGGGCCTCGACGTTCCCCACTACGAGCAGTACTTC	CASGLAQGLDVPHYEQYF
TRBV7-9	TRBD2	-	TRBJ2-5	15	TGTGCCAGCAGCTTAGCGGGGACTAGGCTACCTTCGTCGTACTTC	CASSLAGTRLPSSYF
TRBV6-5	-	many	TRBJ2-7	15	TGTGCCAGCAGTCGCGGGACCCTCGACCCTTACGAGCAGTACTTC	CASSRGTLDPYEQYF
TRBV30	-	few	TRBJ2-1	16	TGTGCCTGGAGTCCCAAAGGGGTATCAGAGTACAATGAGCAGTTCTTC	CAWSPKGVSEYNEQFF
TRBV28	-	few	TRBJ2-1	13	TGTGCCAGCAAAGACAGCTCCTACAATGAGCAGTTCTTC	CASKDSSYNEQFF
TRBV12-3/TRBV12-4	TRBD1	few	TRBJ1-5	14	TGTGCCAGCAGTTGGGGACAGATGAATCAGCCCCAGCATTTT	CASSWGQMNQPQHF
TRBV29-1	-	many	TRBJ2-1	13	TGCAGCGTTGAAGATGGGGGAAACAATGAGCAGTTCTTC	CSVEDGGNNEQFF
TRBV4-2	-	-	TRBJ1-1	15	TGTGCCAGCAGCCAGCAGAGACTTATGAGCACTGAAGCTTTCTTT	CASSQQRLMSTEAFF
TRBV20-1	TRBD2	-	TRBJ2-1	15	TGCAGTGCTAGTTACTCTAGCGGGGGGGCAATCGAGCAGTTCTTC	CSASYSSGGAIEQFF
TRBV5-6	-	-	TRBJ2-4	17	TGTGCCAGCAGCTTGGACAGGGAATGGTCTGAGGTGAACATTCAGTACTTC	CASSLDREWSEVNIQYF
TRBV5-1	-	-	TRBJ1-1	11	TGCGCCAGCAGAAGGGAGACTGAAGCTTTCTTT	CASRRETEAFF
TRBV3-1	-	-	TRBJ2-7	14	TGTGCCAGCAGCCAAAAGGGCGGGCCCTACGAGCAGTACTTC	CASSQKGGPYEQYF
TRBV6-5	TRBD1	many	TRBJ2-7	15	TGTGCCAGCAGCCGACAACAGGGGGCCTTCGACGAGCAGTACTTC	CASSRQQGAFDEQYF
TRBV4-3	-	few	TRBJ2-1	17	TGCGCCAGCAGCCAAGAACGGCCGGGAGTATCCTACAATGAGCAGTTCTTC	CASSQERPGVSYNEQFF
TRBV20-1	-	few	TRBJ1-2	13	TGCAGTGCTAGACGGGGGGGCAATTATGGCTACACCTTC	CSARRGGNYGYTF
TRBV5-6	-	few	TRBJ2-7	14	TGTGCCAGCAACCTAGCAGCCGGCCGGAACGAGCAGTACTTC	CASNLAAGRNEQYF
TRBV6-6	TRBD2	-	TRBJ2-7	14	TGTGCCAGCAGACTAAGCGGGGCCTACAATGAGCAGTACTTC	CASRLSGAYNEQYF
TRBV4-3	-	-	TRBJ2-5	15	TGCGCCAGCAGCCAAGTCCCCTCAACCTACAATGAGCAGTACTTC	CASSQVPSTYNEQYF
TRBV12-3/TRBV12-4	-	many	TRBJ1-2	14	TGTGCCAGCAGTTTGCAGCTTGTTGGGAGTGGCTACACCTTC	CASSLQLVGSGYTF
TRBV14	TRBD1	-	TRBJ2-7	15	TGTGCCAGCAGCCGACGTACCGGGACAGGCTACGAGCAGTACTTC	CASSRRTGTGYEQYF
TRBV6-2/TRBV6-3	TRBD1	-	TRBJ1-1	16	TGTGCCAGCAGTTACCCGTATGGGACAGGGCTGCCTGAAGCTTTCTTT	CASSYPYGTGLPEAFF
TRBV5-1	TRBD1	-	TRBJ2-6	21	TGCGCCAGCCGAGCAGGGACAGGGGCGTCGAGCGGGCGCTCTGGGGCCAACGTCCTGACTTTC	CASRAGTGASSGRSGANVLTF
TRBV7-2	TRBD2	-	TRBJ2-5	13	TGTGCCTCACGACTAGCGGGGGGACAGACCCAGTACTTC	CASRLAGGQTQYF
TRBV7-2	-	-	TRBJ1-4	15	TGTGCCAGCAGCCCCGGCCCGTGGGGGCAAGAAAAACTGTTTTTT	CASSPGPWGQEKLFF
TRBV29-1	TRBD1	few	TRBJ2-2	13	TGCAGCGCCCGGACAGGGCGGACCGGGGAGCTGTTTTTT	CSARTGRTGELFF
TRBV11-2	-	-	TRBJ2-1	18	TGTGCCAGCAGCTTAGGTCTTCTTGCGGGGAGCTCCTACAATGAGCAGTTCTTC	CASSLGLLAGSSYNEQFF
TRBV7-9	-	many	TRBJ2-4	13	TGTGCCAGCAGCTTAGGAGAGGGAAACATTCAGTACTTC	CASSLGEGNIQYF
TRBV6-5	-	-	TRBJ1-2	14	TGTGCCAGCAGCCGAGGACAAAAGAACTATGGCTACACCTTC	CASSRGQKNYGYTF